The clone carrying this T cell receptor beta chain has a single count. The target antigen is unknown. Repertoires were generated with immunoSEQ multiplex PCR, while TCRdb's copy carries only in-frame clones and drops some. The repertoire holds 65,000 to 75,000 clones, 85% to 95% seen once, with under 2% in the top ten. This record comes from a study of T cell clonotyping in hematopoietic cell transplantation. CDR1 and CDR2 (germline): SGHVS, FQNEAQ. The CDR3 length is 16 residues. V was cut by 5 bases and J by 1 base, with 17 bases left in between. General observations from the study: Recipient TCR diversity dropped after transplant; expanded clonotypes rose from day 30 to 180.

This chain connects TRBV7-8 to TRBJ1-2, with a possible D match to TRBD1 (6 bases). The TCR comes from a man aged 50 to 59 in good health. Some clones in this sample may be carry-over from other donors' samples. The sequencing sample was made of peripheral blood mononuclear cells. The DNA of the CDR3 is TGTGCCAGCAGCAAGAAGGGGGGGATTGATAACTATGGCTACACCTTC. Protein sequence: CASSKKGGIDNYGYTF. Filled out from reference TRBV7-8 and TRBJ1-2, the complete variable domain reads GAGVSQSPRYKVAKRGQDVALRCDPISGHVSLFWYQQALGQGPEFLTYFQNEAQLDKSGLPSDRFFAERPEGSVSTLKIQRTQQEDSAVYLCASSKKGGIDNYGYTFGSGTRLTVV.